This T cell receptor beta chain stems from a study of glioma-infiltrating T cells after dendritic cell vaccination. Whole-study context: Dendritic cell vaccination trial patients had either newly diagnosed or recurrent glioblastoma. Monocyte-derived dendritic cells, cultured 6 to 7 days with IL-4 and GM-CSF, were pulsed with autologous tumor lysate.

The repertoire was sequenced with immunoSEQ multiplex PCR; TCRdb's copy has only in-frame clones and lacks some. The sample holds tens of thousands of clones, roughly 83% seen once. CDR1 is SGDLS and CDR2 is YYNGEE in the germline V gene. Trimming cost V 0 bases and J 8 bases, with 8 bases left between them. The CDR3 contains 12 residues. The time point: after dendritic cell vaccination, including at tumor progression/relapse. Only patients with spare fresh-frozen tumor and over two years of follow-up were included. All glioblastoma patients lacked an isocitrate dehydrogenase mutation. The V call is TRBV9, the J call TRBJ1-1; D uncertain. Sample: blood, taken after dendritic cell vaccination. The clonotype comes from a human donor with glioblastoma. The DNA of the CDR3 is TGTGCCAGCAGCGTAGTTGGTGGCGAAGCTTTCTTT. Translated, it gives CASSVVGGEAFF. The full variable domain, completed using reference TRBV9 and TRBJ1-1, is DSGVTQTPKHLITATGQRVTLRCSPRSGDLSVYWYQQSLDQGLQFLIQYYNGEERAKGNILERFSAQQFPDLHSELNLSSLELGDSALYFCASSVVGGEAFFGQGTRLTVV.